This T cell receptor (beta chain) comes out of a study of blood T cell repertoires in COVID-19. Measured with immunoSEQ multiplex PCR; TCRdb has only the in-frame clones, and not every one. The repertoire includes approximately 190,000 clones, about 85% of them detected once, and 20% to 25% sits in the top ten. V shed 1 base and J shed 1 base, with 5 bases lying between them. The CDR3 is 13 amino acids. Germline CDR1 SGDLS, CDR2 YYNGEE. The gene calls are TRBV9 and TRBJ1-2, with D unclear. Input material: PBMCs or T cells enriched from blood (not recorded which). This receptor was taken from a woman aged 40 to 50 in a cohort exposed to, infected with or recovered from COVID-19 (not recorded which). CDR3 residues: CASSVNNNYGYTF. The CDR3 DNA follows: TGTGCCAGCAGCGTAAATAATAACTATGGCTACACCTTC.